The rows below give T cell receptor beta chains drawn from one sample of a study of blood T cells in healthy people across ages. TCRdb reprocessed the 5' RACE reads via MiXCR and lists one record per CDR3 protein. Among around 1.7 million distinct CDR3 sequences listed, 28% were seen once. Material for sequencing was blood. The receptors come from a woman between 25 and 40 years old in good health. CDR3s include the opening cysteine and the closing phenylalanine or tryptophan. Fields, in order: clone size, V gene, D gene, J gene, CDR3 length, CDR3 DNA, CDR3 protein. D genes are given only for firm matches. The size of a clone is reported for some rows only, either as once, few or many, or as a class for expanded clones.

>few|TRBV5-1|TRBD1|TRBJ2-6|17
TGCGCCAGCAGTTCCGGACAGGGGGCTACCGGGGCCAACGTCCGGACTTTC
CASSSGQGATGANVRTF
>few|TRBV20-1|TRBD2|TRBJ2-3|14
TGCAGTGCTACGCGGGGGGGCCGCACAGATACGCAGTATTTT
CSATRGGRTDTQYF
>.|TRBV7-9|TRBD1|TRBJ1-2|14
TGTGCCAGCAGCCCGCGCCCCAGGGGGCATGGCTACACCTTC
CASSPRPRGHGYTF
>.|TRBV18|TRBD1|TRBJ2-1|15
TGTGCCAGCTCACTGGAGCCGGGACAGGGAAATGAGCAGTTCTTC
CASSLEPGQGNEQFF
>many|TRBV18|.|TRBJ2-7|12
TGCGCCAGCAGCGCGGGTTCCTACGAGCAGTACTTC
CASSAGSYEQYF
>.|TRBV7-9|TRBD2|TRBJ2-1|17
TGTGCCAGCAGCTTAAGTAGCGGGAGAGGGTCCTACAATGAGCAGTTCTTC
CASSLSSGRGSYNEQFF
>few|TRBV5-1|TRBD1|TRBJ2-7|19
TGCGCCAGCAGCTTGGAGTGGACAGGCGGCGGTGGGAGCTCCTACGAGCAGTACTTC
CASSLEWTGGGGSSYEQYF
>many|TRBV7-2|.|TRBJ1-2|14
TGTGCCAGCAGCAGACGGGACGGCTACTATGGCTACACCTTC
CASSRRDGYYGYTF
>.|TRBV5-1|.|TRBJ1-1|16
TGCGCCAGCAGCTTGGCCGAATATACCCCCTTTACTGAAGCTTTCTTT
CASSLAEYTPFTEAFF
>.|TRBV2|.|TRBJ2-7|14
TGTGCCAGCCGTAGGACGGGGGATCCGTACGAGCAGTACTTC
CASRRTGDPYEQYF
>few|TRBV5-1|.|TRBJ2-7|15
TGCGCCAGCAGCTTTTTCCGGGACACGCCCGACGAGCAGTACTTC
CASSFFRDTPDEQYF
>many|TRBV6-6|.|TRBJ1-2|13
TGTGCCAGCAACCTCGACGGTAGCCATGGCTACACCTTC
CASNLDGSHGYTF
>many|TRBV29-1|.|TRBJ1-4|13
TGCAGCGCTGGACAGTCTTCGGATGAAAAACTGTTTTTT
CSAGQSSDEKLFF
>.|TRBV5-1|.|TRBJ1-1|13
TGCGCCAGCAGAGATGGGGGACGGGATGAAGCTTTCTTT
CASRDGGRDEAFF
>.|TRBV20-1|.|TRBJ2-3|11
TGCAGTGCTTTAAGTGGAGATACGCAGTATTTT
CSALSGDTQYF
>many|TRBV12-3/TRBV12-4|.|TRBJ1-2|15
TGTGCCAGCAGTTCCACGGTTCTAGCTAACTATGGCTACACCTTC
CASSSTVLANYGYTF